The sequence of this TCR beta chain was determined in a study of beta chain features in type 1 diabetes. The sample holds many counts of this clone. This CDR3 contains 11 residues. Since all of the isolated RNA was reverse transcribed, expressed TCRB transcripts were what got sequenced. The table came from immunoSEQ multiplex PCR; TCRdb's copy has only in-frame clones and leaves some out. Of 500,000 to 700,000 clones in the sample, around a sixth are singletons; the top ten hold approximately 0.087%. Sequencing was performed on naive CD4+ T cells from blood. The receptor was derived from a young man in good health. The V call is TRBV21-1, the J call TRBJ1-1; the DNA was not compared with TRBD1, the D call given in the table. TRBV21-1 is recorded as a pseudogene. CDR3 sequence: CASRDRTEAFF. For the CDR3, the DNA is TGTGCCAGCCGAGACAGGACTGAAGCTTTCTTT.